A selection of T cell receptor beta chains follows, all from one sample in a study of Graves' ophthalmopathy and Graves' hyperthyroidism. TCRdb reprocessed the multiplex PCR reads with MiXCR, giving one entry per CDR3 protein. This table holds 300,000 to 400,000 distinct CDR3 sequences, 17% found once. Input material: peripheral blood. These receptors were taken from an adult man with Graves' ophthalmopathy. The CDR3 runs from the conserved cysteine through the conserved F or W.

V gene: TRBV24-1; J gene: TRBJ2-2; CDR3 protein: CATSDLPPGRVNTGELFF
V gene: TRBV6-2/TRBV6-3; J gene: TRBJ1-5; CDR3 protein: CASSYSTLRTDRNQPQHF
V gene: TRBV6-5; J gene: TRBJ2-7; CDR3 protein: CASTGGASYEQYF
V gene: TRBV7-2; J gene: TRBJ1-3; CDR3 protein: CASSFGNSGNTIYF
V gene: TRBV9; J gene: TRBJ2-2; CDR3 protein: CASSLWDRPLRELFF
V gene: TRBV5-1; J gene: TRBJ1-1; CDR3 protein: CASSLGGLRRTEAFF
V gene: TRBV14; J gene: TRBJ1-2; CDR3 protein: CASSQAYYGYTF
V gene: TRBV30; J gene: TRBJ1-2; CDR3 protein: CAWRGGGVYGYTF
V gene: TRBV11-2; J gene: TRBJ1-2; CDR3 protein: CASSLEGGPGDGYTF
V gene: TRBV25-1; J gene: TRBJ1-1; CDR3 protein: CASSPLGTELNTEAFF
V gene: TRBV7-2; J gene: TRBJ1-1; CDR3 protein: CASSSGGTGAFF
V gene: TRBV28; J gene: TRBJ2-7; CDR3 protein: CASTQGVAGPYEQYF
V gene: TRBV20-1; J gene: TRBJ2-7; CDR3 protein: CSARFQESSYEQYF
V gene: TRBV11-2; J gene: TRBJ2-7; CDR3 protein: CASSLIGLRFSYEQYF
V gene: TRBV12-3/TRBV12-4; J gene: TRBJ1-2; CDR3 protein: CASSFGGEGYGYTF
V gene: TRBV6-5; J gene: TRBJ1-1; CDR3 protein: CASTGQLNTEAFF
V gene: TRBV24-1; J gene: TRBJ2-7; CDR3 protein: CATGPGQSYEQYF
V gene: TRBV6-1; J gene: TRBJ2-6; CDR3 protein: CASRRPVQGEGANVLTF
V gene: TRBV7-2; J gene: TRBJ2-7; CDR3 protein: CASSSAYLEQYF
V gene: TRBV19; J gene: TRBJ2-5; CDR3 protein: CASSPGFGGTRETQYF
V gene: TRBV28; J gene: TRBJ1-1; CDR3 protein: CASSLLNKGEAFF
V gene: TRBV9; J gene: TRBJ1-6; CDR3 protein: CASSPSGGQGSPLHF
V gene: TRBV28; J gene: TRBJ1-5; CDR3 protein: CASSFATGTGSSNQPQHF
V gene: TRBV18; J gene: TRBJ1-1; CDR3 protein: CASSPGLLNTEAFF
V gene: TRBV6-5; J gene: TRBJ2-2; CDR3 protein: CASRSTGELFF
V gene: TRBV11-3; J gene: TRBJ2-7; CDR3 protein: CASSLVVASTGGKGWDEQYF
V gene: TRBV27; J gene: TRBJ1-5; CDR3 protein: CASSSAFEQPQHF
V gene: TRBV28; J gene: TRBJ1-6; CDR3 protein: CASSPPRDPDSYNSPLHF
V gene: TRBV6-2/TRBV6-3; J gene: TRBJ2-7; CDR3 protein: CASSIKGLAGVGAYEQYF
V gene: TRBV10-3; J gene: TRBJ2-7; CDR3 protein: CAISGRQGAHEQYF
V gene: TRBV20-1; J gene: TRBJ2-5; CDR3 protein: CSAPLGGREGTQYF
V gene: TRBV18; J gene: TRBJ1-1; CDR3 protein: CASSPGTGGMSFF
V gene: TRBV6-5; J gene: TRBJ1-5; CDR3 protein: CASSSARWQPQHF
V gene: TRBV13; J gene: TRBJ1-2; CDR3 protein: CASSLTGGAYYGYTF
V gene: TRBV30; J gene: TRBJ1-1; CDR3 protein: CAWGENRNEAFF
V gene: TRBV20-1; J gene: TRBJ2-7; CDR3 protein: CSARGDGLDYEQYF
V gene: TRBV11-2; J gene: TRBJ2-5; CDR3 protein: CASSLSPTSGETQYF
V gene: TRBV9; J gene: TRBJ2-7; CDR3 protein: CASSDRTGEQYF
V gene: TRBV28; J gene: TRBJ1-1; CDR3 protein: CAILATENTEAFF
V gene: TRBV5-1; J gene: TRBJ1-1; CDR3 protein: CASTPGQGTEAFF
V gene: TRBV12-3/TRBV12-4; J gene: TRBJ1-2; CDR3 protein: CASSLGGGYTF
V gene: TRBV7-2; J gene: TRBJ2-5; CDR3 protein: CASSRGETQYF
V gene: TRBV29-1; J gene: TRBJ2-7; CDR3 protein: CSVVLQERTYEQYF
V gene: TRBV15; J gene: TRBJ2-5; CDR3 protein: CATSRGAATPQETQYF
V gene: TRBV4-2; J gene: TRBJ2-5; CDR3 protein: CASSRGTGAQETQYF
V gene: TRBV20-1; J gene: TRBJ1-1; CDR3 protein: CSARGASGGEAFF
V gene: TRBV12-3/TRBV12-4; J gene: TRBJ2-7; CDR3 protein: CASSSRPGLAGVQYF
V gene: TRBV12-3/TRBV12-4; J gene: TRBJ1-2; CDR3 protein: CASSLNFDGYTF
V gene: TRBV28; J gene: TRBJ2-7; CDR3 protein: CASSETGQIYEQYF
V gene: TRBV20-1; J gene: TRBJ2-5; CDR3 protein: CSARRTDQETQYF
V gene: TRBV5-1; J gene: TRBJ2-2; CDR3 protein: CASSFLDLAGELFF
V gene: TRBV4-3; J gene: TRBJ1-6; CDR3 protein: CASSQRDIGSYNSPLHF
V gene: TRBV2; J gene: TRBJ2-7; CDR3 protein: CASRSGGSSYEQYF